This is a list of T cell receptor beta chains from one sample in a study of blood T cell repertoires in COVID-19. Sequencing was performed with immunoSEQ multiplex PCR; in TCRdb, only in-frame clones are kept and a portion is missing. The data show some 25,000 clones, about 88% seen once. Specimen: peripheral blood. The receptors come from a man aged 70 or older with acute or convalescent COVID-19. Both conserved end residues are part of each CDR3. Fields, in order: CDR3 protein, CDR3 DNA, V gene, J gene, clone size, D gene. D genes are given only for firm matches. Clone size is given for some rows only: seen once, a few or many times, or a class if the clone is expanded.

CDR3aa: CASSQERGRAEAFF; CDR3nt: TGTGCCAGCAGCCAAGAACGGGGAAGGGCTGAAGCTTTCTTT; v_gene: TRBV14; j_gene: TRBJ1-1; abundance: few; d_gene: NA
CDR3aa: CASSRGQGDVFYF; CDR3nt: TGTGCCAGCAGCCGCGGACAGGGGGACGTCTTTTACTTC; v_gene: TRBV3-1/TRBV3-2; j_gene: TRBJ2-7; abundance: NA; d_gene: TRBD1
CDR3aa: CASSSSGIAGSTGELFF; CDR3nt: TGTGCCAGCAGTTCCTCTGGGATAGCGGGGAGTACCGGGGAGCTGTTTTTT; v_gene: TRBV28; j_gene: TRBJ2-2; abundance: NA; d_gene: TRBD2
CDR3aa: CSVGSRGQFF; CDR3nt: TGCAGCGTTGGCTCGCGCGGGCAGTTCTTC; v_gene: TRBV29-1; j_gene: TRBJ2-1; abundance: NA; d_gene: NA
CDR3aa: CASSPTSGGALDTQYF; CDR3nt: TGTGCCAGCAGCCCCACTAGCGGGGGGGCCCTAGATACGCAGTATTTT; v_gene: TRBV7-2; j_gene: TRBJ2-3; abundance: NA; d_gene: TRBD2
CDR3aa: CASSLSLAAGDTQYF; CDR3nt: TGTGCCAGCAGCTTATCACTAGCGGCCGGAGATACGCAGTATTTT; v_gene: TRBV7-3; j_gene: TRBJ2-3; abundance: NA; d_gene: TRBD2
CDR3aa: CASSSGTESYEQYF; CDR3nt: TGTGCCAGCAGTTCCGGGACAGAGAGCTACGAGCAGTACTTC; v_gene: TRBV27; j_gene: TRBJ2-7; abundance: NA; d_gene: TRBD1
CDR3aa: CASSYFASGDQETQYF; CDR3nt: TGTGCCAGCAGTTACTTCGCTAGCGGGGATCAAGAGACCCAGTACTTC; v_gene: TRBV6-2/TRBV6-3; j_gene: TRBJ2-5; abundance: few; d_gene: TRBD2
CDR3aa: CASSLDGLDNQPQHF; CDR3nt: TGCGCCAGCAGCTTGGACGGGTTGGACAATCAGCCCCAGCATTTT; v_gene: TRBV5-1; j_gene: TRBJ1-5; abundance: NA; d_gene: NA
CDR3aa: CASSDGRGGYTF; CDR3nt: TGTGCCAGCAGCGATGGTCGGGGTGGCTACACCTTC; v_gene: TRBV5-4; j_gene: TRBJ1-2; abundance: few; d_gene: NA
CDR3aa: CASSLQGAKNIQYF; CDR3nt: TGTGCCAGCAGCTTGCAGGGGGCCAAAAACATTCAGTACTTC; v_gene: TRBV5-4; j_gene: TRBJ2-4; abundance: NA; d_gene: NA
CDR3aa: CASSDGLAGMNSYNEQFF; CDR3nt: TGTGCCAGCAGTGACGGACTAGCGGGGATGAACTCCTACAATGAGCAGTTCTTC; v_gene: TRBV6-4; j_gene: TRBJ2-1; abundance: NA; d_gene: TRBD2
CDR3aa: CASSSPLNTIYF; CDR3nt: TGTGCCAGCAGCTCCCCATTGAACACCATATATTTT; v_gene: TRBV13; j_gene: TRBJ1-3; abundance: NA; d_gene: NA
CDR3aa: CASSGFGGGVAKNIQYF; CDR3nt: TGCGCCAGCAGCGGTTTCGGGGGGGGCGTAGCCAAAAACATTCAGTACTTC; v_gene: TRBV5-1; j_gene: TRBJ2-4; abundance: NA; d_gene: TRBD2
CDR3aa: CASRQGAGTGELFF; CDR3nt: TGTGCCAGTAGACAGGGGGCGGGCACCGGGGAGCTGTTTTTT; v_gene: TRBV19; j_gene: TRBJ2-2; abundance: NA; d_gene: TRBD1
CDR3aa: CASSDGQGYQPQHF; CDR3nt: TGTGCCAGCAGCGATGGACAGGGTTATCAGCCCCAGCATTTT; v_gene: TRBV9; j_gene: TRBJ1-5; abundance: NA; d_gene: TRBD1
CDR3aa: CASADSSYEQYF; CDR3nt: TGCGCCAGCGCGGACTCTTCCTACGAGCAGTACTTC; v_gene: TRBV23-1; j_gene: TRBJ2-7; abundance: once; d_gene: NA
CDR3aa: CASSSTLAGDTDTQYF; CDR3nt: TGTGCCAGCAGTTCGACTCTAGCGGGGGACACAGATACGCAGTATTTT; v_gene: TRBV6-2/TRBV6-3; j_gene: TRBJ2-3; abundance: few; d_gene: TRBD2
CDR3aa: CASSVTGLESTGELFF; CDR3nt: TGTGCCAGCAGCGTAACAGGGTTAGAATCCACCGGGGAGCTGTTTTTT; v_gene: TRBV9; j_gene: TRBJ2-2; abundance: NA; d_gene: NA
CDR3aa: CASRSPRQGKETQYF; CDR3nt: TGTGCCAGTAGATCCCCTCGACAGGGCAAAGAGACCCAGTACTTC; v_gene: TRBV19; j_gene: TRBJ2-5; abundance: NA; d_gene: TRBD1
CDR3aa: CASSPNQGSGNTIYF; CDR3nt: TGTGCCAGCTCACCAAATCAGGGATCTGGAAACACCATATATTTT; v_gene: TRBV18; j_gene: TRBJ1-3; abundance: NA; d_gene: NA
CDR3aa: CASSVPPRGSEQYF; CDR3nt: TGTGCCAGCAGTGTTCCCCCACGAGGTAGCGAGCAGTACTTC; v_gene: TRBV28; j_gene: TRBJ2-7; abundance: NA; d_gene: NA
CDR3aa: CASSNRGGASYEQYF; CDR3nt: TGTGCCAGCAGTAACCGGGGGGGTGCCTCGTACGAGCAGTACTTC; v_gene: TRBV27; j_gene: TRBJ2-7; abundance: NA; d_gene: TRBD2
CDR3aa: CASSFQGGSTGELFF; CDR3nt: TGTGCCAGCAGCTTTCAGGGCGGTTCGACCGGGGAGCTGTTTTTT; v_gene: TRBV11-1; j_gene: TRBJ2-2; abundance: NA; d_gene: NA
CDR3aa: CASSRITGAGNTIYF; CDR3nt: TGTGCCAGCAGTAGAATCACAGGGGCTGGAAACACCATATATTTT; v_gene: TRBV6-5; j_gene: TRBJ1-3; abundance: NA; d_gene: TRBD1
CDR3aa: CASSLSGNSPLHF; CDR3nt: TGTGCCAGCAGCTTGTCAGGGAATTCACCCCTCCACTTT; v_gene: TRBV5-6; j_gene: TRBJ1-6; abundance: NA; d_gene: NA
CDR3aa: CASSPDRSGTEAFF; CDR3nt: TGTGCCAGCAGCCCGGACAGGTCGGGCACTGAAGCTTTCTTT; v_gene: TRBV3-1/TRBV3-2; j_gene: TRBJ1-1; abundance: NA; d_gene: TRBD1
CDR3aa: CASSLGLAGGGQPQHF; CDR3nt: TGTGCCAGCAGTTTAGGATTGGCAGGGGGCGGACAGCCCCAGCATTTT; v_gene: TRBV28; j_gene: TRBJ1-5; abundance: NA; d_gene: TRBD1
CDR3aa: CASSLAYYGYTF; CDR3nt: TGTGCCAGCAGTTTGGCCTACTATGGCTACACCTTC; v_gene: TRBV28; j_gene: TRBJ1-2; abundance: NA; d_gene: NA
CDR3aa: CASQGTSGENEQFF; CDR3nt: TGCGCCAGTCAAGGGACTAGCGGGGAGAATGAGCAGTTCTTC; v_gene: TRBV5-1; j_gene: TRBJ2-1; abundance: NA; d_gene: TRBD2
CDR3aa: CASSLAPWAGGNTEAFF; CDR3nt: TGTGCCAGCAGTTTGGCACCTTGGGCAGGGGGGAACACTGAAGCTTTCTTT; v_gene: TRBV28; j_gene: TRBJ1-1; abundance: NA; d_gene: TRBD1
CDR3aa: CSVVGTGTSGGPQYF; CDR3nt: TGCAGCGTTGTAGGGACAGGGACTAGCGGGGGGCCGCAGTATTTT; v_gene: TRBV29-1; j_gene: TRBJ2-3; abundance: NA; d_gene: TRBD2
CDR3aa: CATSEDRMNTEAFF; CDR3nt: TGTGCCACCAGCGAAGACAGGATGAACACTGAAGCTTTCTTT; v_gene: TRBV15; j_gene: TRBJ1-1; abundance: NA; d_gene: NA
CDR3aa: CASSPGGTDTQYF; CDR3nt: TGTGCCAGCAGCCCAGGGGGCACAGATACGCAGTATTTT; v_gene: TRBV3-1/TRBV3-2; j_gene: TRBJ2-3; abundance: NA; d_gene: NA
CDR3aa: CASSLAGSAGNTIYF; CDR3nt: TGTGCCAGCAGCTTGGCCGGGAGTGCTGGAAACACCATATATTTT; v_gene: TRBV5-6; j_gene: TRBJ1-3; abundance: once; d_gene: NA
CDR3aa: CASMGGGSFSNQPQHF; CDR3nt: TGTGCCAGCATGGGAGGGGGGAGTTTTAGCAATCAGCCCCAGCATTTT; v_gene: TRBV2; j_gene: TRBJ1-5; abundance: NA; d_gene: NA
CDR3aa: CASSGDRGFRETQYF; CDR3nt: TGTGCCAGTAGTGGGGACAGGGGTTTTCGAGAGACCCAGTACTTC; v_gene: TRBV19; j_gene: TRBJ2-5; abundance: NA; d_gene: TRBD1
CDR3aa: CASSQGTGQETQYF; CDR3nt: TGTGCCAGCAGCCAAGGGACAGGCCAAGAGACCCAGTACTTC; v_gene: TRBV3-1/TRBV3-2; j_gene: TRBJ2-5; abundance: NA; d_gene: TRBD1
CDR3aa: CASSRVNQPQHF; CDR3nt: TGTGCCAGTAGTCGGGTCAATCAGCCCCAGCATTTT; v_gene: TRBV19; j_gene: TRBJ1-5; abundance: NA; d_gene: NA
CDR3aa: CASSFNKGPRWYEQYF; CDR3nt: TGTGCCAGCAGTTTCAACAAGGGGCCACGCTGGTATGAGCAGTACTTC; v_gene: TRBV27; j_gene: TRBJ2-7; abundance: NA; d_gene: NA
CDR3aa: CASSVAGSRETQYF; CDR3nt: TGTGCCAGCAGCGTCGCAGGGTCACGAGAGACCCAGTACTTC; v_gene: TRBV9; j_gene: TRBJ2-5; abundance: NA; d_gene: NA
CDR3aa: CASSLIGVAGGRADTQYF; CDR3nt: TGTGCCAGCAGCTTAATCGGAGTAGCGGGAGGCCGGGCAGATACGCAGTATTTT; v_gene: TRBV13; j_gene: TRBJ2-3; abundance: once; d_gene: TRBD2
CDR3aa: CASSQEGQGNTEAFF; CDR3nt: TGCGCCAGCAGCCAAGAAGGGCAGGGGAACACTGAAGCTTTCTTT; v_gene: TRBV4-1; j_gene: TRBJ1-1; abundance: NA; d_gene: NA
CDR3aa: CATSSRTGYTGELFF; CDR3nt: TGTGCCACCAGCTCTAGGACAGGTTACACCGGGGAGCTGTTTTTT; v_gene: TRBV15; j_gene: TRBJ2-2; abundance: NA; d_gene: TRBD1
CDR3aa: CASSLNGGRGAGANVLTF; CDR3nt: TGTGCCAGCAGCTTAAACGGTGGCCGGGGTGCTGGGGCCAACGTCCTGACTTTC; v_gene: TRBV11-3; j_gene: TRBJ2-6; abundance: NA; d_gene: NA
CDR3aa: CASSVNLDREQFF; CDR3nt: TGCGCCAGCAGCGTGAACCTAGATAGGGAGCAGTTCTTC; v_gene: TRBV5-1; j_gene: TRBJ2-1; abundance: NA; d_gene: NA
CDR3aa: CASSSDRGISPLHF; CDR3nt: TGTGCCAGCAGCTCGGACAGGGGGATCTCACCCCTCCACTTT; v_gene: TRBV5-6; j_gene: TRBJ1-6; abundance: NA; d_gene: TRBD1
CDR3aa: CASSPTPGFQPQHF; CDR3nt: TGTGCCAGCAGCCCGACCCCAGGGTTTCAGCCCCAGCATTTT; v_gene: TRBV7-2; j_gene: TRBJ1-5; abundance: NA; d_gene: NA
CDR3aa: CASTSTGVTEAFF; CDR3nt: TGCGCCAGCACCTCGACAGGGGTAACTGAAGCTTTCTTT; v_gene: TRBV4-1; j_gene: TRBJ1-1; abundance: NA; d_gene: TRBD1
CDR3aa: CASSLIGGGGYTF; CDR3nt: TGTGCCAGCAGTTTAATCGGAGGTGGTGGCTACACCTTC; v_gene: TRBV27; j_gene: TRBJ1-2; abundance: NA; d_gene: NA
CDR3aa: CASSLGGAALTNYGYTF; CDR3nt: TGTGCCAGCAGCTTGGGGGGAGCGGCACTAACTAACTATGGCTACACCTTC; v_gene: TRBV5-4; j_gene: TRBJ1-2; abundance: NA; d_gene: NA
CDR3aa: CATSDQGHLTGELFF; CDR3nt: TGTGCCACCAGTGACCAGGGACACCTCACCGGGGAGCTGTTTTTT; v_gene: TRBV24-1; j_gene: TRBJ2-2; abundance: NA; d_gene: NA
CDR3aa: CASSPYRLDRGHEQYF; CDR3nt: TGTGCCAGCTCACCTTACCGTCTGGACAGGGGTCACGAGCAGTACTTC; v_gene: TRBV18; j_gene: TRBJ2-7; abundance: NA; d_gene: TRBD1
CDR3aa: CAIRGISTDTQYF; CDR3nt: TGTGCCATCAGGGGCATTTCCACAGATACGCAGTATTTT; v_gene: TRBV10-3; j_gene: TRBJ2-3; abundance: NA; d_gene: NA
CDR3aa: CASSPGDRSSSGANVLTF; CDR3nt: TGTGCCAGCAGCCCGGGGGACAGGTCGAGCTCTGGGGCCAACGTCCTGACTTTC; v_gene: TRBV5-4; j_gene: TRBJ2-6; abundance: once; d_gene: TRBD1
CDR3aa: CASSILAGTNYNEQFF; CDR3nt: TGTGCCAGTAGTATACTAGCGGGAACAAATTACAATGAGCAGTTCTTC; v_gene: TRBV19; j_gene: TRBJ2-1; abundance: NA; d_gene: TRBD2
CDR3aa: CAWDSSYNSPLHF; CDR3nt: TGTGCCTGGGACAGCTCCTATAATTCACCCCTCCACTTT; v_gene: TRBV30; j_gene: TRBJ1-6; abundance: NA; d_gene: NA
CDR3aa: CATGAGISTDTQYF; CDR3nt: TGTGCCACCGGAGCGGGGATTAGCACAGATACGCAGTATTTT; v_gene: TRBV24-1; j_gene: TRBJ2-3; abundance: NA; d_gene: TRBD2
CDR3aa: CASSPPPAENTEAFF; CDR3nt: TGTGCCAGCTCACCACCGCCAGCGGAGAACACTGAAGCTTTCTTT; v_gene: TRBV18; j_gene: TRBJ1-1; abundance: NA; d_gene: NA